This T cell receptor beta chain comes out of a study of preoperative IRX-2 immunotherapy in early breast cancer (dated by TCRdb to about 2019). Receptors were amplified or captured by the immunoSEQ multiplex PCR assay. The clones in this table, taken by TCRdb from immuneACCESS, are in-frame only. Not every clone is retained; where verified, under half of the shortfall comes from an unresolved V gene, and the cause of the rest is unknown. The sample table lists approximately 20,000 clones, 85% of them with a count of one. The ten largest clones capture 1% to 1.5% of the sample. What the treatment or condition label conveys for this sample: preoperative locoregional IRX-2 cytokine immunotherapy. The samples were obtained from a phase Ib study that tested preoperative, locoregional IRX-2 cytokine immunotherapy designed to prime immune responses. Donors were patients with early-stage breast cancer who received IRX-2 before surgery.

V drops 8 bases and J drops 4 bases, leaving 12 bases in between. The germline V gene provides CDR1 MGHRA and CDR2 YSYEKL. Taken from cysteine to phenylalanine, the CDR3 has 13 residues. Only CDR3 DNA remains: 39 bases, in frame from the first base. On this clone itself: No antigen is known for it. There are no base qualities to consult, and no much larger clone falls within one base.

The chain uses TRBV4-1 and TRBJ2-1, and TRBD1 may be the D gene, going by 6 matching bases. The clonotype comes from a human donor with breast cancer. Sample: lymph node tissue, taken after IRX-2 immunotherapy. The CDR3 here reads CASGWTEYNEQFF. In nucleotides, the sequence is TGCGCCAGCGGCTGGACAGAGTACAATGAGCAGTTCTTC.